These 26 T cell receptor beta chains were sequenced from one sample in a study of technical replicates of blood from several donors. The table came from immunoSEQ multiplex PCR; TCRdb's copy has only in-frame clones and leaves some out. This repertoire shows about 83,000 clones, approximately 90% found once; its top ten account for more than 0.2%. Sequencing used T cells isolated from PBMCs. These receptors were collected from a human donor in good health.

This chain uses TRBV7-9 with TRBJ1-2; 12 bases fit TRBD1. Per germline, CDR1 SEHNR and CDR2 FQNEAQ (reference sequence). V gave up 5 bases and J gave up 8 bases; unmatched junction bases: 12. The length of the CDR3 is 16 residues. CDR3 sequence: CASSRLSGQGARGYTF. Written as DNA, the CDR3 is TGTGCCAGCAGCAGATTGTCGGGACAGGGGGCGCGCGGCTACACCTTC.

This chain connects TRBV30 to TRBJ2-7; 7 bases map to TRBD1. Germline V gives CDR1 GTSNPN, CDR2 SVGIG (reference sequence). Trimming removed 2 bases from V and 1 base from J; junction bases left unmatched: 8. This CDR3 comprises 15 residues. The CDR3 region has the DNA TGTGCCTGGAGTCGCGCAGGGGGACGATCCTACGAGCAGTACTTC. It translates to CAWSRAGGRSYEQYF.

The chain joins TRBV6-5 to TRBJ2-5, with D possibly matching TRBD1 (7 bases). V lost 6 bases and J 4 bases, leaving 12 bases between the germline ends. This CDR3 has 13 amino acids. In germline, CDR1 is MNHEY, CDR2 SVGAGI. CDR3 sequence: CASSRQGGETQYF. CDR3 DNA sequence: TGTGCCAGCAGCCGCCAGGGGGGAGAGACCCAGTACTTC.

V is TRBV27 and J is TRBJ1-2; TRBD1 agrees at 7 bases. The CDR3 consists of 18 residues. The J segment lost 3 bases and the V segment lost 6 bases, leaving 19 bases of the junction unmatched. Germline CDR1 MNHEY, CDR2 SMNVEV (reference sequence). The CDR3 protein is CASRTNSGQASLYYGYTF. DNA of the CDR3: TGTGCCAGCAGGACAAACTCAGGACAGGCCTCTTTATACTATGGCTACACCTTC.

A single count supports this clone. CDR3 loop: CASSRDMGQIAKNIQYF. CDR3 sequence (DNA): TGTGCCAGCAGTCGAGATATGGGACAGATAGCCAAAAACATTCAGTACTTC. This chain uses TRBV7-9 with TRBJ2-4; 7 bases fit TRBD1. J lost 0 bases, V lost 6 bases, and 11 bases had no gene match. The CDR3 consists of 17 residues. Germline-derived CDR1 and CDR2 are SEHNR and FQNEAQ (reference sequence). Using reference TRBV7-9 and TRBJ2-4 for the parts outside the CDR3, the full variable domain is DTGVSQNPRHKITKRGQNVTFRCDPISEHNRLYWYRQTLGQGPEFLTYFQNEAQLEKSRLLSDRFSAERPKGSFSTLEIQRTEQGDSAMYLCASSRDMGQIAKNIQYFGAGTRLSVL.

The V and J genes are TRBV5-4 and TRBJ2-7; TRBD1 matches 8 bases. Germline V gene lookup returns CDR1 SGHNT and CDR2 YYREEE (reference sequence). The CDR3 runs to 14 residues. Trimming removed 4 bases from V and 5 bases from J; junction bases left unmatched: 8. The CDR3 DNA sequence: TGTGCCAGCAGCCTCGGACAGGGAACGGACGAGCAGTACTTC. It translates to CASSLGQGTDEQYF.

This chain uses TRBV6-6 with TRBJ2-1; 10 bases line up with TRBD2. The CDR3 spans 13 residues. The V gene end was trimmed by 4 bases and the J gene end by 9 bases; junction bases not matched to a gene: 3. CDR1 MNHNY and CDR2 SVGAGI come from the germline V gene (reference sequence). CDR3 protein: CASSSSGRGEQFF. The CDR3 DNA follows: TGTGCCAGCAGTTCTAGCGGGAGAGGTGAGCAGTTCTTC.

The J gene is TRBJ1-1, the V gene TRBV7-9; D not certain. The CDR3 has 13 residues. Trimming cost V 4 bases and J 7 bases, with 13 bases left between them. Germline assignment: CDR1 SEHNR and CDR2 FQNEAQ (reference sequence). Written as DNA, the CDR3 is TGTGCCAGCAGCTACACCCAAGAGGGTGAAGCTTTCTTT. Translating it yields CASSYTQEGEAFF.

This clone has only one observation. The rearrangement links TRBV10-1 to TRBJ2-7; unclear D gene. The germline V gene has CDR1 WNHNN and CDR2 SYGVQD (reference sequence). The CDR3 contains 14 residues. Trimming took off 4 bases at V and 3 bases at J, with 13 bases between the two ends. DNA of the CDR3: TGCGCCAGCAGTGTCAACCGCGGCATCTACGAGCAGTACTTC. Translating it yields CASSVNRGIYEQYF.

The V call is TRBV5-1, the J call TRBJ1-5; weak D call: TRBD1 (5 bases). Germline lookup yields CDR1 SGHRS and CDR2 YFSETQ. The CDR3 is made up of 13 amino acids. Trimming shortened V by 5 bases and J by 4 bases, and 10 bases separated the two germline ends. CDR3 DNA: TGCGCCAGCAGTTCTGACAGAAATCAGCCCCAGCATTTT. This encodes CASSSDRNQPQHF.

The V call is TRBV6-1, the J call TRBJ1-2; D unresolved. The length of the CDR3 is 13 residues. Germline V lookup: CDR1 MNHNS, CDR2 SASEGT. V was cut by 5 bases and J by 4 bases, with 11 bases left in between. This CDR3 reads CASSPEKIYGYTF. The CDR3 DNA is TGTGCCAGCAGTCCAGAAAAAATCTATGGCTACACCTTC.

This clone came up once. The rearrangement uses TRBV5-1 and TRBJ2-1; TRBD2 aligns across 11 bases. The germline gives CDR1 SGHRS, CDR2 YFSETQ. This CDR3 has 19 amino acids. V lost 0 bases to trimming and J lost 2 bases; unmatched junction nucleotides: 10. The CDR3 sequence: CASSLDPSGRTGPYNEQFF. Here the CDR3 DNA reads TGCGCCAGCAGCTTGGATCCTAGCGGGAGGACGGGGCCCTACAATGAGCAGTTCTTC.

The chain employs TRBV1 and TRBJ2-5; the D segment call TRBD2 is taken from the table without a DNA check. TRBV1 is listed as a pseudogene. CDR3 length: 13 residues. CDR3 DNA: TGCACCAGCAATCGGGACTTACAAGAGACCCAGTACTTC. Protein: CTSNRDLQETQYF.

In its sample, this clone was seen once. The chain recombines TRBV7-9 with TRBJ2-1; the match to TRBD2 covers 7 bases. The CDR3 spans 14 residues. The V gene's germline CDR1 is SEHNR and CDR2 FQNEAQ (reference sequence). Trimming took 3 bases from V and 4 from J; bases not matched to a gene: 3. CDR3 region: CASSFPGGYNEQFF. In DNA, the CDR3 is TGTGCCAGCAGCTTCCCCGGGGGGTACAATGAGCAGTTCTTC.

The V gene is TRBV6-1, the J gene TRBJ1-4; D is undetermined. V was clipped by 6 bases and J by 10 bases, with 6 bases between them. The CDR3 is 10 residues long. Germline V CDR1 and CDR2: MNHNS, SASEGT. The CDR3: CASRLGKLFF. In DNA, the CDR3 is TGTGCCAGCAGACTCGGAAAACTGTTTTTT.

The chain is built from TRBV6-6 and TRBJ2-7; a weak D match, TRBD1 (6 bases). The V and J ends lost 5 bases and 2 bases respectively, with 13 bases between them. CDR1 and CDR2 (germline): MNHNY, SVGAGI (reference sequence). The CDR3 runs to 14 residues. The CDR3 is CASSTYRVPYEQYF. In nucleotides, the CDR3 is TGTGCCAGCAGTACTTACAGGGTTCCCTACGAGCAGTACTTC.

This clone was observed once. The chain combines TRBV29-1 with TRBJ2-2; TRBD2 agrees at 12 bases. This CDR3 is built from 15 residues. Germline CDR1 and CDR2: SQVTM and ANQGSEA. The V and J ends lost 7 bases and 4 bases, in that order; junction bases with no gene match: 7. This CDR3 reads CSETSGSEVTGELFF. CDR3 sequence (DNA): TGCAGCGAGACTAGCGGGAGTGAGGTCACCGGGGAGCTGTTTTTT.

This chain links TRBV28 with TRBJ2-1, with TRBD2 as a possible D gene (6 bases). The CDR3 length is 16 residues. The germline CDR1 and CDR2 sequences are MDHEN and SYDVKM. V gave up 6 bases and J gave up 5 bases, with 20 bases separating them. The CDR3 spells CASSPPLGRLDNEQFF. The CDR3 DNA is TGTGCCAGCAGCCCCCCCTTAGGGCGACTAGACAATGAGCAGTTCTTC.

This chain joins TRBV9 and TRBJ2-2; D unresolved. Germline V gene data show CDR1 as SGDLS and CDR2 as YYNGEE. V was trimmed by 0 bases and J by 6 bases, leaving 6 bases between them. The CDR3 loop spans 13 amino acids. CDR3 region: CASSVVKSGELFF. The CDR3 DNA is TGTGCCAGCAGCGTAGTCAAATCCGGGGAGCTGTTTTTT.

This clone was recorded only once. The chain is built from TRBV9 and TRBJ1-1, with D perhaps TRBD1 (6 bases). V lost 4 bases and J lost 2, with 18 bases in between. Per germline, CDR1 SGDLS and CDR2 YYNGEE. The CDR3 has 16 residues. Written as DNA, the CDR3 is TGTGCCAGCAGCCCCCCAACAGGGATATCCAACACTGAAGCTTTCTTT. Translated: CASSPPTGISNTEAFF.

The chain uses TRBV6-6 and TRBJ1-1, with 12 bases aligning to TRBD1. Germline V CDR1 and CDR2: MNHNY, SVGAGI (reference sequence). The CDR3 runs 14 residues. V gave up 6 bases and J gave up 10 bases; unmatched junction bases: 9. CDR3 DNA sequence: TGTGCCAGCAGGCCGGGACAGGGGGCCGACGGAGCTTTCTTT. This translates into CASRPGQGADGAFF.

The chain combines TRBV7-6 with TRBJ1-1, with a weak D call TRBD1 (6 bases). Germline V CDR1 and CDR2: SGHVS, FNYEAQ. V was pared by 1 base and J by 0 bases, with 6 bases between. This CDR3 contains 14 residues. This CDR3 is CASSLGTVNTEAFF. The CDR3 DNA follows: TGTGCCAGCAGCTTAGGGACAGTGAACACTGAAGCTTTCTTT.

The V gene is TRBV4-1, the J gene TRBJ1-1, with D possibly matching TRBD1 (5 bases). The CDR3 sequence is 15 residues long. The V gene lost 0 bases and the J gene lost 1 base, with 9 bases spanning the gap. CDR1 is MGHRA and CDR2 is YSYEKL in the germline V gene. The CDR3 is CASSQDEQANTEAFF. Written as DNA, the CDR3 is TGCGCCAGCAGCCAAGATGAACAGGCGAACACTGAAGCTTTCTTT.

A single count supports this clone. The CDR3 here is CASSLTGGSYNEQFF. The CDR3 nucleotides read TGCGCCAGCAGCTTAACAGGGGGCTCCTACAATGAGCAGTTCTTC. This chain connects TRBV5-1 to TRBJ2-1, with 8 nucleotides matching TRBD1. Germline CDR1 SGHRS, CDR2 YFSETQ. The junction had 1 base not matched to a gene; V was cut back by 2 bases and J by 0 bases. The CDR3 length is 15 residues.

The V gene is TRBV9, the J gene TRBJ2-7, with TRBD1 as a possible D gene (5 bases). From germline, CDR1 is SGDLS and CDR2 YYNGEE. Trimming stripped 3 bases from V and 5 bases from J, with 12 bases between. There are 13 residues in the CDR3. The CDR3, as DNA: TGTGCCAGCAGCGCCCACAGGTCCGACGAGCAGTACTTC. Translating gives CASSAHRSDEQYF.

The rearrangement links TRBV6-5 to TRBJ1-1; 7 bases agree with TRBD1. V gave up 8 bases and J gave up 1 base; unmatched junction bases: 1. Per germline, CDR1 MNHEY and CDR2 SVGAGI. This CDR3 is 12 amino acids long. CDR3 nucleotide sequence: TGTGCCAGCGAGGGGGCGAACACTGAAGCTTTCTTT. Translating gives CASEGANTEAFF.